Sequencing of this TCR beta chain was carried out in a study of shared clonotypes between healthy human individuals. On the study more broadly: Donors had three CD4 naive, three CD4 memory, two CD8 naive and one CD8 memory plate apiece.

General study findings and limits: Non-shared clonotypes had lower generation probabilities than clonotypes shared by all four sorted-subset donors. Sharing across a few donors was seen in about 5% of naive CD4 clonotypes.

This clone was seen more than once but under ten times. Its cognate antigen is unknown. Deletions cut 5 bases from V and 1 base from J, with 5 bases between. This CDR3 spans 12 amino acids. The germline V gene has CDR1 SEHNR and CDR2 FQNEAQ (reference sequence). This table comes from immunoSEQ multiplex PCR, and its TCRdb copy is limited to in-frame clones, with some not included. The sample has about 1 million clones; approximately 68% are singletons. The TCR sequence derives from a man aged 18 to 30 in good health. The sequencing sample was made of memory CD4+ T cells sorted from blood. As to subset: CD45RA-negative fraction. This chain uses TRBV7-9 with TRBJ2-5; D uncertain. CDR3 region: CASSIPQETQYF. CDR3 sequence (DNA): TGTGCCAGCAGCATACCCCAAGAGACCCAGTACTTC.